The 9 T cell receptor beta chains below come from one sample, sequenced in a study of cytomegalovirus exposure and HLA in healthy donors. PCR involved 60 Vbeta and 13 Jbeta primers. TCRdb keeps only in-frame clones here, not all; method: immunoSEQ multiplex PCR. Here the sample spans about 94,000 clones, roughly three fifths being singletons. Sequenced material: PBMCs. These receptor sequences come from a man aged 30-40 years in good health and CMV-seronegative.

The J gene is TRBJ1-2, the V gene TRBV5-6, with 11 bases fitting TRBD1. Germline values: CDR1 SGHDT, CDR2 YYEEEE. The CDR3 totals 15 residues. V dropped 2 bases and J dropped 5; count of bases not matched to a gene: 5. The CDR3 bases are TGTGCCAGCAGCTTCTCGGGACAGGGGGGATATGGCTACACCTTC. It translates to CASSFSGQGGYGYTF.

The chain has TRBV5-4 and TRBJ2-5, with 7 positions matching TRBD1. This CDR3 region has 16 residues. The V gene's germline CDR1 is SGHNT and CDR2 YYREEE (reference sequence). V trimming: 4 bases; J trimming: 3 bases; junction bases outside the gene matches: 12. As DNA, the CDR3 is TGTGCCAGCAGCCCTGAAAACAGGGGTTCCGAAGAGACCCAGTACTTC. Its protein is CASSPENRGSEETQYF. The full variable domain, rest sourced from reference TRBV5-4 and TRBJ2-5, is ETGVTQSPTHLIKTRGQQVTLRCSSQSGHNTVSWYQQALGQGPQFIFQYYREEENGRGNFPPRFSGLQFPNYSSELNVNALELDDSALYLCASSPENRGSEETQYFGPGTRLLVL.

In DNA, the CDR3 is TGTGCCAGCAGCTGGGACAGCGGCAATCAGCCCCAGCATTTT. Protein sequence: CASSWDSGNQPQHF. This chain joins TRBV6-1 and TRBJ1-5; 7 bases agree with TRBD1. The CDR3 runs to 14 residues. V gave up 6 bases and J gave up 2 bases; unmatched junction bases: 4. Germline V gives CDR1 MNHNS, CDR2 SASEGT.

The chain links TRBV5-6 to TRBJ2-7; D not certain. The V gene lost 1 base and the J gene lost 3 bases, with 5 bases spanning the gap. In germline, CDR1 is SGHDT, CDR2 YYEEEE. The CDR3 is 12 amino acids. The CDR3 region has the DNA TGTGCCAGCAGCTTGAACGGCTACGAGCAGTACTTC. This gives the protein CASSLNGYEQYF. Combining the CDR3 with reference TRBV5-6 and TRBJ2-7 gives the whole variable domain DAGVTQSPTHLIKTRGQQVTLRCSPKSGHDTVSWYQQALGQGPQFIFQYYEEEERQRGNFPDRFSGHQFPNYSSELNVNALLLGDSALYLCASSLNGYEQYFGPGTRLTVT.

The chain combines TRBV6-1 with TRBJ2-7, with no clear D. V was trimmed by 8 bases and J by 1 base, leaving 6 bases between them. The CDR3 loop spans 11 amino acids. From germline, CDR1 is MNHNS and CDR2 SASEGT. The CDR3 sequence: CASCASYEQYF. The CDR3 nucleotides read TGTGCCAGCTGTGCGTCCTACGAGCAGTACTTC.

V gene TRBV7-2 combines with J gene TRBJ2-3; D is perhaps TRBD2 (6 bases). CDR1 is SGHTA, CDR2 FQGNSA, per germline. The CDR3 spans 15 residues. V was clipped by 1 base and J by 4 bases, with 12 bases between them. CDR3 in amino acids: CASSLVGSGADTQYF. CDR3 DNA sequence: TGTGCCAGCAGCTTAGTGGGTAGCGGAGCAGATACGCAGTATTTT.

The rearrangement links TRBV28 to TRBJ1-3, with TRBD1 as a possible D gene (5 bases). Per germline, CDR1 MDHEN and CDR2 SYDVKM. The CDR3 loop spans 16 amino acids. V was trimmed by 7 bases and J by 2 bases, leaving 18 bases between them. The CDR3 spells CASNRRGGLAGNTIYF. The CDR3 coding sequence is TGTGCCAGCAATCGAAGGGGAGGGCTTGCTGGAAACACCATATATTTT.

The rearrangement uses TRBV2 and TRBJ1-1; TRBD1 aligns across 7 bases. V was clipped by 4 bases and J by 1 base; unmatched bases: 6. This CDR3 contains 15 residues. Germline V lookup: CDR1 SNHLY, CDR2 FYNNEI. The CDR3 coding sequence is TGTGCCAGCAGTGGGGTGCCAGGGGGGAACACTGAAGCTTTCTTT. Translation: CASSGVPGGNTEAFF.

The table lists this clone with a few counts. The genes are TRBV2 and TRBJ2-7; 7 nucleotides line up with TRBD1. Germline V gene lookup returns CDR1 SNHLY and CDR2 FYNNEI. The CDR3 loop spans 14 amino acids. Trimming took 3 bases from V and 4 from J; bases not matched to a gene: 6. The CDR3 sequence is CASSETGQPYEQYF. The CDR3 coding sequence is TGTGCCAGCAGTGAGACGGGACAGCCTTACGAGCAGTACTTC.